The 4 T cell receptor beta chains given below trace back to one sample, sequenced in a study of yellow fever vaccine responses in identical twins. MiXCR was run by TCRdb on the RT-PCR reads, yielding one entry per CDR3 protein. Of 14,000 or so distinct CDR3 sequences listed, approximately 84% were seen once; the top ten hold approximately 0.7%. The sample here was T cells from blood (PBMCs), unsorted or a sorted subset (not recorded which), taken before or after yellow fever vaccination (not recorded which). These receptors were collected from a woman aged 18-29 years who received the yellow fever vaccine.

The chain uses TRBV20-1 and TRBJ2-1, with D perhaps TRBD2 (6 bases). The CDR3 totals 10 residues. The germline CDR1 and CDR2 sequences are DFQATT and SNEGSKA (reference sequence). V lost 5 bases and J 12 bases, leaving 11 bases between the germline ends. CDR3 sequence reads: CSAERDSQFF. The CDR3 DNA reads TGCAGTGCTGAACGGGACTCGCAGTTCTTC.

This clonotype was recorded only once. The chain carries TRBV18 and TRBJ1-2; D unclear. V lost 3 bases and J lost 6, with 5 bases in between. Germline CDR1 is KGHSH and CDR2 is LQKENI. This CDR3 comprises 11 residues. The CDR3 sequence is CASSPGNGYTF. CDR3 bases: TGTGCCAGCTCACCCGGCAATGGCTACACCTTC. The full variable domain, in which reference TRBV18 and TRBJ1-2 provide the parts outside the CDR3, is NAGVMQNPRHLVRRRGQEARLRCSPMKGHSHVYWYRQLPEEGLKFMVYLQKENIIDESGMPKERFSAEFPKEGPSILRIQQVVRGDSAAYFCASSPGNGYTFGSGTRLTVV.

This clonotype was detected only once. V and J are TRBV18 and TRBJ2-5, with D possibly being TRBD1 (6 bases). V lost 3 bases and J 5 bases, leaving 16 bases between the germline ends. Germline lookup yields CDR1 KGHSH and CDR2 LQKENI. This CDR3 region has 15 residues. The CDR3 region has the DNA TGTGCCAGCTCACCGTTTGAACAGGGCCCGGAGACCCAGTACTTC. This codes for CASSPFEQGPETQYF.

The rearrangement links TRBV20-1 to TRBJ2-3; 8 bases align to TRBD2. The trim removed 3 bases at V and 4 bases at J, leaving 6 bases unmatched. This CDR3 contains 14 residues. CDR1 and CDR2 (germline): DFQATT, SNEGSKA (reference sequence). CDR3 coding DNA: TGCAGTGCTAGTCCAGCGGGAGTTTCAGATACGCAGTATTTT. It translates to CSASPAGVSDTQYF.